This entry features one T cell receptor (beta chain) sequence. These data belong to a study of shared clonotypes between healthy human individuals. Sequencing used immunoSEQ multiplex PCR; TCRdb keeps in-frame clones, though not all of them. The sample shows some 500,000 clones, 79% of them seen only once. CDR3 length: 13 amino acids. Unmatched junction bases numbered 6, after V lost 7 bases and J lost 6 bases. Germline CDR1 MNHEY, CDR2 SVGAGI. The V call is TRBV6-5, the J call TRBJ2-3; 8 bases line up with TRBD1. Sequencing used PBMCs. The TCR sequence derives from a middle-aged woman in good health. Some clones in this sample may be carry-over from other donors' samples. The CDR3 here is CASKTGGVDTQYF. CDR3 bases: TGTGCCAGCAAAACAGGGGGTGTGGATACGCAGTATTTT.